Detailed here is one TCR beta chain. Its antigen target is currently unknown. Base qualities are not at hand, and no much larger clone is one base apart. Libraries were prepared through 5' RACE. The sequencer was an Illumina HiSeq 2500. The second PCR ran for about 7 to 11 cycles and used a J-beta primer mix along with a sample-barcoded 5' primer. Each TCR beta cDNA molecule received a unique molecular identifier from a template-switch 5' adaptor carrying 12 random nucleotides. At least 2.5 million CDR3-containing paired-end reads were obtained from each sample. First-strand cDNA was synthesized from all RNA with the Mint cDNA synthesis kit, primed by a TRBC-specific oligonucleotide. After uracil-DNA glycosylase treatment, a first 18-cycle PCR used universal primers M1SS and BC2_uni_R on all cDNA. On the authors' methods: Normalization of each sample was performed by random selection of 1 million high-quality reads, each carrying a distinct molecular identifier. Instead of being binned into consensus sequences, reads with shared molecular identifiers were discarded. MiTCR, set to a Q25 quality threshold and the strictest error-elimination algorithm, was used for CDR3 identification, clonotype clustering and error correction. A nonparametric unseen species model with Euler transformation was used to estimate a lower bound on total TCR beta diversity. TCRdb trimmed the raw reads at Q25, called clones with MiXCR and kept productive beta chains. Each CDR3 protein gets just one entry, which takes the most common genes and DNA from the rows behind it. These V and J calls are TCRdb output, not the study's own analysis. This sample has some 1.4 million distinct CDR3 sequences in its table, and approximately 42% of those were observed once. The leading ten clones occupy under 8% of the sample.

This sample is drawn from a study of blood T cells in healthy people across ages (dated by TCRdb to 2013 to 2016). With respect to the entire study: In model experiments, roughly one uniquely barcoded TCR beta cDNA molecule per two T cells was captured by template switching. Donors were grouped into four age groups: young (average approximately 16 years), middle-aged (roughly 38), aged (62) and long-lived (about 89). Donors of different ages were randomly distributed across sequencing lanes to avoid experimental bias. To track age-related changes in TCR beta repertoire diversity, the study relied on deep sequencing normalized with unique cDNA molecular identifiers. The study analyzed two additional independent replicas of 1 million unique cDNA reads from the same blood draw for two donors, one aged 18 to 29 and one aged 80 or older. What the work shows at the level of the full study, not this receptor alone: Donor CMV infection status was unknown, potentially confounding age-related changes in expanded clonotypes. As age increased, observed TCR beta diversity per million T cells dropped in a roughly linear way, and a significant reduction was already evident by age about 40. Total diversity estimates from one million sequenced T cells were considered lower bounds and underestimates. Bulk unsorted PBMC profiling prevented conclusive comparison of naive and antigen-experienced compartments. Compared with the aged group, the long-lived group had more naive CD4+ T cells, fewer expanded clones and increased TCR diversity, a pattern suggesting age selection. A strong correlation was found between observed TCR beta diversity and the percentage of naive T cells measured by flow cytometry.

Donors were 40 or so systemically healthy Caucasian individuals from Russia aged roughly 6 to 90 years. Each donor gave about 11 milliliters of peripheral blood, drawn into EDTA-treated Vacutainer tubes. Ficoll-Paque density-gradient centrifugation was used to isolate PBMCs, with at least 6 million per sample. Total RNA, at least 6 micrograms per sample, was extracted from PBMCs with Trizol reagent. Naive CD45RAhigh/CD27high T cell percentages were measured by flow cytometry on a PBMC aliquot from every donor. The CDR3 measures 15 amino acids from cysteine to phenylalanine. Only the CDR3 DNA is retained, 45 bases long and in frame from the first base. According to the germline V gene, CDR1 reads MDHEN and CDR2 reads SYDVKM. V has 6 bases trimmed and J has 5 bases trimmed; junction bases matching no gene number 8.

The rearrangement combines TRBV28 with TRBJ1-5; 9 junctional bases match TRBD1. The TCR was taken from a woman between 18 and 30 years old in good health. Material for sequencing was blood. The bases read TGTGCCAGCAGGGCCACAGGGGGCAGGGATCAGCCCCAGCATTTT. Protein translation: CASRATGGRDQPQHF.